This T cell receptor beta chain was retrieved from a study of blood T cells in healthy people across ages. Study outcomes and limitations: Diversity figures based on one million T cells were deemed too low.

Donors gave 9 to 10 milliliters of peripheral blood apiece. Next came a second PCR, run for about 7 to 12 cycles, which used a sample-barcoded 5' primer along with a J-beta primer mix. A template-switch adaptor with 12 random nucleotides tagged each cDNA molecule. MiXCR was run by TCRdb on the 5' RACE reads, yielding one entry per CDR3 protein. The data show hundreds of thousands of distinct CDR3 sequences, with around a fifth seen just once and roughly 3.7% held by the top ten. This clonotype turned up a few times. The antigen is unknown. The CDR3 has 15 residues. The clonotype originates from a man between 65 and 85 years old in good health. The chain has TRBV23-1 and TRBJ2-5, with D hard to call. The DNA end favors TRBJ2-7, so the J call may be wrong. TRBV23-1 qualifies as an ORF whose function is uncertain. The sequencing sample was made of blood. The CDR3 sequence is CASSHFCPSSYEQYF. The CDR3, as DNA: TGCGCCAGCAGTCATTTTTGCCCTAGCTCCTACGAGCAGTACTTC.